Presented here are 14 T cell receptor beta chains from one specimen sequenced in a study of shared clonotypes between healthy human individuals. Clones were read by immunoSEQ multiplex PCR, and TCRdb kept only the in-frame ones, dropping some. The data show around 1.9 million clones, roughly 91% seen once. Naive CD8 cells lacked CD45RO, underwent positive selection for CCR7 and left out terminally differentiated effector memory CD45RA+ cells. Sequenced: naive CD8+ T cells from PBMCs. Every receptor here comes from a man aged 18 to 29 in good health. Some clones in this sample may be carry-over from other donors' samples.

The J gene is TRBJ2-1, the V gene TRBV29-1, with 8 bases lining up with TRBD1. This CDR3 is 14 amino acids long. Losses at the gene ends were 6 bases for V and 10 bases for J; bases not matched to a gene: 14. The germline gives CDR1 SQVTM, CDR2 ANQGSEA. The CDR3 sequence is CSVRTGGSRGEQFF. CDR3 sequence (DNA): TGCAGCGTCCGAACAGGGGGTTCCCGAGGGGAGCAGTTCTTC.

In this sample, this clone turned up once. The rearrangement uses TRBV4-2 and TRBJ2-1; D remains ambiguous. The V end was cut by 1 base, the J end by 6 bases, with 4 bases between. This CDR3 is 12 amino acids long. Looked up from germline, CDR1 is LGHNA and CDR2 is YNFKEQ. The CDR3 DNA is TGTGCCAGCAGCCAAGTGGGCAATGAGCAGTTCTTC. As protein: CASSQVGNEQFF.

This clone was seen once. V gene TRBV27 combines with J gene TRBJ2-7; the match to TRBD2 covers 10 bases. CDR1 is MNHEY, CDR2 SMNVEV, per germline (reference sequence). The CDR3 is 15 amino acids. With V trimmed by 3 bases and J by 6 bases, 8 bases remained unmatched. This CDR3 is CASSFIPSGSGEQYF. As DNA, the CDR3 is TGTGCCAGCAGTTTCATCCCTAGCGGGAGCGGCGAGCAGTACTTC.

The chain couples TRBV28 to TRBJ1-1; D not resolved. The germline V and J ends were trimmed by 8 bases and 6 bases, with 7 bases remaining between them. Germline CDR1 and CDR2: MDHEN and SYDVKM. This CDR3 comprises 10 residues. The CDR3 nucleotides read TGTGCCAGCTATGGGGCTGAAGCTTTCTTT. This sequence encodes CASYGAEAFF.

V and J are TRBV28 and TRBJ1-1; D may be TRBD1 (6 bases). The CDR3 runs 16 residues. The germline V gene encodes CDR1 MDHEN and CDR2 SYDVKM. Trimming removed 6 bases from V and 0 bases from J, with 17 bases in between. CDR3 sequence: CASRSILRTVNTEAFF. For the CDR3, the DNA is TGTGCCAGCAGATCAATACTTCGGACAGTGAACACTGAAGCTTTCTTT.

This chain uses TRBV4-3 with TRBJ1-4; perhaps TRBD1 as D (6 bases). From germline, CDR1 is LGHNA and CDR2 YSLEER. The CDR3 spans 18 residues. Trimming pared 0 bases from V and 7 bases from J, leaving 21 bases between. CDR3 DNA sequence: TGCGCCAGCAGCCAAGATACCGGGACACGCATGGGGGGTGAAAAACTGTTTTTT. This sequence encodes CASSQDTGTRMGGEKLFF.

The rearrangement links TRBV10-3 to TRBJ1-2; TRBD1 aligns across 9 bases. The CDR3 length is 17 residues. Trimming removed 3 bases from V and 2 bases from J; junction bases left unmatched: 10. CDR1 is ENHRY, CDR2 SYGVKD, per germline. CDR3 nucleotide sequence: TGTGCCATCAGTGACACCCATTCCGGGACAGGGAACTATGGCTACACCTTC. This translates into CAISDTHSGTGNYGYTF.

This chain connects TRBV28 to TRBJ1-2; the match to TRBD1 covers 11 bases. Trimming cost V 5 bases and J 8 bases; bases outside gene matches: 7. The CDR3 length is 14 residues. From germline, CDR1 is MDHEN and CDR2 SYDVKM. CDR3 bases: TGTGCCAGCAGTCTGTGGGACAGGGGGAGAGGCTACACCTTC. Amino acid sequence: CASSLWDRGRGYTF.

The genes are TRBV15 and TRBJ1-1, with D maybe TRBD1 (5 bases). In germline, CDR1 is LNHNV, CDR2 YYDKDF (reference sequence). V lost 3 bases, J lost 1 base, and 9 bases lay in between. The CDR3 covers 14 residues. As DNA, the CDR3 is TGTGCCACCAGCAGTGACAGCCCGAACACTGAAGCTTTCTTT. It is translated as CATSSDSPNTEAFF. The entire variable domain, with the rest obtained from reference TRBV15 and TRBJ1-1, is as follows: DAMVIQNPRYQVTQFGKPVTLSCSQTLNHNVMYWYQQKSSQAPKLLFHYYDKDFNNEADTPDNFQSRRPNTSFCFLDIRSPGLGDTAMYLCATSSDSPNTEAFFGQGTRLTVV.

This chain connects TRBV7-9 to TRBJ1-3, with 7 bases identical to TRBD1. The CDR3 is made up of 14 amino acids. The germline gives CDR1 SEHNR, CDR2 FQNEAQ (reference sequence). V shed 5 bases and J 4 bases; nucleotides not matched to a gene: 5. The CDR3 region is CASSPQGDGNTIYF. Here the CDR3 DNA reads TGTGCCAGCAGCCCCCAGGGGGACGGAAACACCATATATTTT.

The V call is TRBV14, the J call TRBJ1-1, with D possibly matching TRBD1 (6 bases). CDR3 length equals 15 residues. Germline V gene data show CDR1 as SGHDN and CDR2 as FVKESK. V was shortened by 4 bases and J by 1 base, with 13 bases between the two germline ends. CDR3 bases: TGTGCCAGCAGCCTAAGCAGGGGTCGGAACACTGAAGCTTTCTTT. Its protein product is CASSLSRGRNTEAFF.

V and J are TRBV27 and TRBJ1-5; TRBD1 might be the D (6 bases). Germline CDR1 is MNHEY and CDR2 is SMNVEV (reference sequence). The CDR3 loop spans 19 amino acids. Trimming pared 5 bases from V and 4 bases from J, leaving 27 bases between. CDR3 loop: CASSLLSVTGRKNNQPQHF. CDR3 nucleotide sequence: TGTGCCAGCAGTCTTTTGTCTGTCACAGGGCGGAAAAATAATCAGCCCCAGCATTTT.

Turning to this clone: The sample has other DNA sequences that encode this CDR3 too. The CDR3 DNA is TGTGCCAGTAGTAGAGGGGGGAATGAGCAGTTCTTC. Its translation is CASSRGGNEQFF. This chain joins TRBV19 and TRBJ2-1; D possibly uses TRBD1 or TRBD2 (6 bases each). CDR3 size: 12 residues. In germline, CDR1 is LNHDA, CDR2 SQIVND (reference sequence). Trimming took 4 bases from V and 7 from J, leaving 8 bases between them.

The V gene is TRBV5-1, the J gene TRBJ2-1; TRBD1 might be the D (5 bases). The CDR3 spans 17 residues. Trimming pared 0 bases from V and 4 bases from J, leaving 17 bases between. Germline assignment: CDR1 SGHRS and CDR2 YFSETQ. CDR3 in DNA: TGCGCCAGCAGCTTGGAGGACACCGAAGTACTATACAATGAGCAGTTCTTC. Amino acid sequence: CASSLEDTEVLYNEQFF.